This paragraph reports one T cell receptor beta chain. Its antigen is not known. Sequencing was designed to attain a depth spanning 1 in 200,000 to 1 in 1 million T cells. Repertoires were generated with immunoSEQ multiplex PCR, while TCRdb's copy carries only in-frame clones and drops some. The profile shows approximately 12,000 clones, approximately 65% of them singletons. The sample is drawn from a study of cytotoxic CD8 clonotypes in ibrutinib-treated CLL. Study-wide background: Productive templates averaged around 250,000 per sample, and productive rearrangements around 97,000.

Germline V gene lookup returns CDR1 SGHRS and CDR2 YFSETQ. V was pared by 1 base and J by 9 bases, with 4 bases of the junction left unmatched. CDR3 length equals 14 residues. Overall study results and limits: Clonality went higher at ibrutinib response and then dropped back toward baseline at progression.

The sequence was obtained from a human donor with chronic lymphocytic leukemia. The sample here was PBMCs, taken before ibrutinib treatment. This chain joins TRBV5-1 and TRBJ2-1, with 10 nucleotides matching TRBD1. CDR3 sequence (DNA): TGCGCCAGCAGCTTGTCGACAGGGGGCTTTGAGCAGTTCTTC. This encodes CASSLSTGGFEQFF.